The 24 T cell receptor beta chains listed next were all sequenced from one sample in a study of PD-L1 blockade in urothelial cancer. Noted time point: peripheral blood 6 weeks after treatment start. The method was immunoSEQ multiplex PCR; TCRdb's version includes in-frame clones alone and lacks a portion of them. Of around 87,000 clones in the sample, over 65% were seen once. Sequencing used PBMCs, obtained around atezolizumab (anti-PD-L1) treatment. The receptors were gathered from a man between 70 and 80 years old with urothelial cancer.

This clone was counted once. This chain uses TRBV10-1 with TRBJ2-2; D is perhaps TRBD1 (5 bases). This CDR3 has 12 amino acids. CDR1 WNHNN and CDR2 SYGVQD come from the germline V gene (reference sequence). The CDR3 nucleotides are TGCGCGACAGCTTCGAACACCGGGGAGCTGTTTTTT. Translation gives CATASNTGELFF.

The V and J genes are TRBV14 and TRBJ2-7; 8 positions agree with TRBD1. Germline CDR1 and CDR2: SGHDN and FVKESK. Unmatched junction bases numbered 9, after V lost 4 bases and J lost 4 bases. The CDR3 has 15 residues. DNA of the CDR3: TGTGCCAGCAGCCTAACAGGGGGACCCATTTACGAGCAGTACTTC. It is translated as CASSLTGGPIYEQYF.

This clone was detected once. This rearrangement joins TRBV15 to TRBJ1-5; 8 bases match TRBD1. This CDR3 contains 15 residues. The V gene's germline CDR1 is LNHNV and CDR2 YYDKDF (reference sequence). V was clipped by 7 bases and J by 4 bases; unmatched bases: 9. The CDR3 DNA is TGTGCCACCAACTGGGGACAGGCTGGGAATCAGCCCCAGCATTTT. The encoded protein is CATNWGQAGNQPQHF.

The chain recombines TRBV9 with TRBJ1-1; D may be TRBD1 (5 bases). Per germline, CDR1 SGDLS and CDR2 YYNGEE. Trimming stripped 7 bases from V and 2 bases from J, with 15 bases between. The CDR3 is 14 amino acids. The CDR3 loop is CASGAGRENTEAFF. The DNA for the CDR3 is TGTGCCAGCGGAGCGGGACGGGAAAACACTGAAGCTTTCTTT.

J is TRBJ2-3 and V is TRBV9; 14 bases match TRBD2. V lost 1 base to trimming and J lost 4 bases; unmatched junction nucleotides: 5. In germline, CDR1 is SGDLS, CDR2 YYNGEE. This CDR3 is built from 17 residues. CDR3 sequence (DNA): TGTGCCAGCAGCGTAACTGGACTAGCGGGGGGTTCAGATACGCAGTATTTT. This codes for CASSVTGLAGGSDTQYF.

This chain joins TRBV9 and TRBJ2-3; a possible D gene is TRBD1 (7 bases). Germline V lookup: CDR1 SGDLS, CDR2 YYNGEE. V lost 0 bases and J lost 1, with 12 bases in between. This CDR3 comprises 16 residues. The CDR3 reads CASSVDQGGGTDTQYF. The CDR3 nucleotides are TGTGCCAGCAGCGTAGATCAGGGGGGTGGCACAGATACGCAGTATTTT.

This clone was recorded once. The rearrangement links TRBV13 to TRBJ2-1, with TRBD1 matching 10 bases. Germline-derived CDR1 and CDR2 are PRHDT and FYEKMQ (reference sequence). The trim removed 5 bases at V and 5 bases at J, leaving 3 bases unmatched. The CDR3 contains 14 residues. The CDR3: CASSVGQGNNEQFF. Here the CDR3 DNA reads TGTGCCAGCAGCGTGGGACAGGGGAACAATGAGCAGTTCTTC. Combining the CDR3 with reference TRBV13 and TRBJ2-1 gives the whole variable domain AAGVIQSPRHLIKEKRETATLKCYPIPRHDTVYWYQQGPGQDPQFLISFYEKMQSDKGSIPDRFSAQQFSDYHSELNMSSLELGDSALYFCASSVGQGNNEQFFGPGTRLTVL.

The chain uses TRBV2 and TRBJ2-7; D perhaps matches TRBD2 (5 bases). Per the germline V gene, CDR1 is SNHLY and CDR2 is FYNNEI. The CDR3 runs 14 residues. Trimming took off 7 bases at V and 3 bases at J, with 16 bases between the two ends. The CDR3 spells CASIPSPLGYEQYF. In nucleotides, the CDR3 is TGTGCCAGCATCCCTAGCCCATTGGGCTACGAGCAGTACTTC. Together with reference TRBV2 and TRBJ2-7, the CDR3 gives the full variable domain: EPEVTQTPSHQVTQMGQEVILRCVPISNHLYFYWYRQILGQKVEFLVSFYNNEISEKSEIFDDQFSVERPDGSNFTLKIRSTKLEDSAMYFCASIPSPLGYEQYFGPGTRLTVT.

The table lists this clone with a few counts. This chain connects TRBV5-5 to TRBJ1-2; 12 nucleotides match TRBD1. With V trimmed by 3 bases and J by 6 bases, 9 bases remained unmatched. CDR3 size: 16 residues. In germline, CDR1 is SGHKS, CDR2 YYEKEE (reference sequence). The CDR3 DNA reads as TGTGCCAGCAGCTCTAAATCGGGACAGGGGGCCGATGGCTACACCTTC. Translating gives CASSSKSGQGADGYTF.

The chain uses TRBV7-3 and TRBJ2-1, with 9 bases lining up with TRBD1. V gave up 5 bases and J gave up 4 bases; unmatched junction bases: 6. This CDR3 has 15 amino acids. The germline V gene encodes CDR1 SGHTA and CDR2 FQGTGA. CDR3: CASSPPGTGYNEQFF. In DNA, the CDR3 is TGTGCCAGCAGCCCCCCCGGGACAGGGTACAATGAGCAGTTCTTC.

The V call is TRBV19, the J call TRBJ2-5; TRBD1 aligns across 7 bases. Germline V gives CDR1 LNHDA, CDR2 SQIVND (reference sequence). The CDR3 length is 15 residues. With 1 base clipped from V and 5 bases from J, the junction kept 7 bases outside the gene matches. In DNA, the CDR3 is TGTGCCAGTAGTATAGGAGGCAGGGGGTTCGAGACCCAGTACTTC. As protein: CASSIGGRGFETQYF.

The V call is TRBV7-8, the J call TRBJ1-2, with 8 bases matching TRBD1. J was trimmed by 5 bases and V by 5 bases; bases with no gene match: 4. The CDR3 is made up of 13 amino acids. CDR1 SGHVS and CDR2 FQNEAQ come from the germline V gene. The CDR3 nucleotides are TGTGCCAGCAGCGGGCGGACAGGGTATGGCTACACCTTC. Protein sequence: CASSGRTGYGYTF.

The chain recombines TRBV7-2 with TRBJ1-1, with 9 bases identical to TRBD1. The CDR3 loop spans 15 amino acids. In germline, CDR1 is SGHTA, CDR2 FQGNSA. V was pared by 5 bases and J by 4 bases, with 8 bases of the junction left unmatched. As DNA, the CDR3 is TGTGCCAGCAGCCCGTCTGGACAGGGGATCACTGAAGCTTTCTTT. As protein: CASSPSGQGITEAFF. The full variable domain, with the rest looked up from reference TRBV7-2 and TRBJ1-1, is GAGVSQSPSNKVTEKGKDVELRCDPISGHTALYWYRQSLGQGLEFLIYFQGNSAPDKSGLPSDRFSAERTGGSVSTLTIQRTQQEDSAVYLCASSPSGQGITEAFFGQGTRLTVV.

The CDR3 region has the DNA TGTGCCAGCAGTCACAGGGAGCTCGATGAGCAGTTCTTC. It translates to CASSHRELDEQFF. The chain couples TRBV7-6 to TRBJ2-1; D may be TRBD1 (6 bases). Trimming removed 6 bases at V and 8 bases at J, with 14 bases between. Looked up from germline, CDR1 is SGHVS and CDR2 is FNYEAQ. This CDR3 spans 13 amino acids.

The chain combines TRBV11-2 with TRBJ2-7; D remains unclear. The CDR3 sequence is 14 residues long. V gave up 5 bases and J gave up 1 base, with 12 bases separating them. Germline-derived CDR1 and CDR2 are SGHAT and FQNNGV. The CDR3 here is CASSLVLGSYEQYF. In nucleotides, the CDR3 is TGTGCCAGCAGCCTCGTCCTCGGGTCCTACGAGCAGTACTTC.

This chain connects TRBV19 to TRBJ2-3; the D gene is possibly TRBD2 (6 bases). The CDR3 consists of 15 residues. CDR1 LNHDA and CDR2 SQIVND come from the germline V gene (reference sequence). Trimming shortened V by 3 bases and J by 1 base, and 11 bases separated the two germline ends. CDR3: CASSMWGGRTDTQYF. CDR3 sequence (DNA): TGTGCCAGTAGTATGTGGGGAGGCCGCACAGATACGCAGTATTTT.

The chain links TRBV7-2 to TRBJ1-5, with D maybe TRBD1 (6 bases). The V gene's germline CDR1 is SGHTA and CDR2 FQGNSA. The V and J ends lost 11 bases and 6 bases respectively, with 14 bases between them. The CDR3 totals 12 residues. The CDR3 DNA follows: TGTGCCCCGGATGGGGGCCGTCAGCCCCAGCATTTT. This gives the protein CAPDGGRQPQHF. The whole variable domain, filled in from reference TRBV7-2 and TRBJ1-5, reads GAGVSQSPSNKVTEKGKDVELRCDPISGHTALYWYRQSLGQGLEFLIYFQGNSAPDKSGLPSDRFSAERTGGSVSTLTIQRTQQEDSAVYLCAPDGGRQPQHFGDGTRLSIL.

CDR3 sequence reads: CASSPTENEQYF. CDR3 coding DNA: TGTGCCAGCTCACCAACTGAGAACGAGCAGTACTTC. The V call is TRBV18, the J call TRBJ2-7; D is uncertain. The CDR3 runs 12 residues. Trimming removed 2 bases at V and 5 bases at J, with 7 bases between. Germline V gene data show CDR1 as KGHSH and CDR2 as LQKENI.

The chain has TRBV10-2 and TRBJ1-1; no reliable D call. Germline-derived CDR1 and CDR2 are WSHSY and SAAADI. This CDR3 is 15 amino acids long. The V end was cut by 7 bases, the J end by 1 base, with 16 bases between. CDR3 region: CASMPGRPTNTEAFF. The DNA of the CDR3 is TGCGCCAGCATGCCCGGGAGGCCGACGAACACTGAAGCTTTCTTT.

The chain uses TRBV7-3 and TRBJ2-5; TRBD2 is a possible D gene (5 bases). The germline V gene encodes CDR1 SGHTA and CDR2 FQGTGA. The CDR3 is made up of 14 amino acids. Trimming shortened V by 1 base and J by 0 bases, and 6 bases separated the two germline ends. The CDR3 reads CASSLNGDQETQYF. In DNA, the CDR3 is TGTGCCAGCAGCTTAAACGGGGACCAAGAGACCCAGTACTTC.

This CDR3 reads CASSPQGPFGNTIYF. The CDR3 DNA is TGTGCCAGCAGCCCACAGGGCCCGTTCGGAAACACCATATATTTT. V and J are TRBV7-2 and TRBJ1-3; D possibly corresponds to TRBD1 (6 bases). With 5 bases removed from V and 4 bases from J, the gap between germline ends came to 15 bases. The V gene's germline CDR1 is SGHTA and CDR2 FQGNSA. CDR3 length equals 15 residues.

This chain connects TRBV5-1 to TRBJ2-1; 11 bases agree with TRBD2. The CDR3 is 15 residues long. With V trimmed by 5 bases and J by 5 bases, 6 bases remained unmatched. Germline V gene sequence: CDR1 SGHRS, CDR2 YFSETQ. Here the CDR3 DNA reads TGCGCCAGCAGACACGGACTAGCGGGCGACAATGAGCAGTTCTTC. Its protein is CASRHGLAGDNEQFF.

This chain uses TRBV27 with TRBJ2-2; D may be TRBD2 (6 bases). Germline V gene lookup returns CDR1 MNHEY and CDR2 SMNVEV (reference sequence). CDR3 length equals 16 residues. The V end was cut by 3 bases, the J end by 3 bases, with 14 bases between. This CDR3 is CASSLSRRRDTGELFF. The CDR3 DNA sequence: TGTGCCAGCAGTTTGAGCCGGAGGAGGGACACCGGGGAGCTGTTTTTT.

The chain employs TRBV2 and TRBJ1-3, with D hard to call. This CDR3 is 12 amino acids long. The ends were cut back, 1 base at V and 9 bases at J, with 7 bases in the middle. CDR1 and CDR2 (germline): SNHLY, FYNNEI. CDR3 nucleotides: TGTGCCAGCAGTGAAGGCAGTGGCACCATATATTTT. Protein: CASSEGSGTIYF.